This T cell receptor beta chain was identified in a study of blood T cell repertoires in COVID-19. Study as a whole: The analysed material was cDNA or gDNA that came from T cells, B-cell-depleted T cells, or PBMCs.

Clones were read by immunoSEQ multiplex PCR, and TCRdb kept only the in-frame ones, dropping some. Among under 100,000 clones, about 70% were seen once, and the ten largest hold 20%. Germline V gene lookup returns CDR1 PRHDT and CDR2 FYEKMQ (reference sequence). CDR3 length equals 15 residues. V shed 5 bases and J 5 bases; nucleotides not matched to a gene: 9. The TCR originated in a woman of 80 years or more with active or convalescent COVID-19. This chain connects TRBV13 to TRBJ2-7; 10 positions agree with TRBD1. The sequenced material came from peripheral blood. In nucleotides, the CDR3 is TGTGCCAGCAGCCTCCCGGGACAGGGGCTCAACGAGCAGTACTTC. Translation gives CASSLPGQGLNEQYF.